Listed below are T cell receptor beta chains from one sample, sequenced in a study of T cells in Graves' hyperthyroidism and ophthalmopathy. TCRdb re-analysed the multiplex PCR reads in MiXCR, keeping a single row per CDR3 protein. The repertoire holds hundreds of thousands of distinct CDR3 sequences, with about 45% as singletons. The specimen sequenced was peripheral blood or thyroid tissue (not recorded which). All receptors derive from a woman between 18 and 30 years old with Graves' hyperthyroidism. Both conserved end residues are part of each CDR3. Fields, in order: V gene, J gene, CDR3 length, D gene, clone size, CDR3 protein, CDR3 DNA. D genes are given only for firm matches. Clone size appears in some rows only: once, few, many, or a class for an expanded clone.

v_call: TRBV29-1; j_call: TRBJ1-1; cdr3_length: 13; d_call: -; clone_size: -; cdr3_aa: CSVQGLLGTEAFF; cdr3_nt: TGCAGCGTTCAGGGTTTATTGGGCACTGAAGCTTTCTTT
v_call: TRBV5-1; j_call: TRBJ1-1; cdr3_length: 14; d_call: TRBD1; clone_size: -; cdr3_aa: CASATGRFSTEAFF; cdr3_nt: TGCGCCAGCGCGACAGGGAGGTTTAGCACTGAAGCTTTCTTT
v_call: TRBV2; j_call: TRBJ2-2; cdr3_length: 17; d_call: -; clone_size: -; cdr3_aa: CASSPDQISVNTGELFF; cdr3_nt: TGTGCCAGCAGCCCAGATCAAATCAGCGTCAACACCGGGGAGCTGTTTTTT
v_call: TRBV9; j_call: TRBJ1-6; cdr3_length: 14; d_call: -; clone_size: many; cdr3_aa: CASSGETGRSPLHF; cdr3_nt: TGTGCCAGCAGCGGGGAAACAGGTCGGTCACCCCTCCACTTT
v_call: TRBV2; j_call: TRBJ2-7; cdr3_length: 13; d_call: TRBD2; clone_size: few; cdr3_aa: CASQREASYEQYF; cdr3_nt: TGTGCCAGCCAGCGGGAGGCCTCCTACGAGCAGTACTTC
v_call: TRBV6-1; j_call: TRBJ2-7; cdr3_length: 17; d_call: -; clone_size: -; cdr3_aa: CASSPTFKTATAYEQYF; cdr3_nt: TGTGCCAGCAGCCCGACATTCAAGACAGCAACGGCCTACGAGCAGTACTTC
v_call: TRBV2; j_call: TRBJ2-7; cdr3_length: 14; d_call: TRBD2; clone_size: -; cdr3_aa: CAILTSGSSYEQYF; cdr3_nt: TGTGCCATTCTGACTAGCGGGAGCTCCTACGAGCAGTACTTC
v_call: TRBV11-2; j_call: TRBJ1-2; cdr3_length: 13; d_call: TRBD1; clone_size: -; cdr3_aa: CASSPGYEQGAMF; cdr3_nt: TGTGCCAGCAGCCCCGGTTACGAGCAGGGGGCAATGTTC
v_call: TRBV7-6; j_call: TRBJ2-6; cdr3_length: 16; d_call: TRBD1; clone_size: -; cdr3_aa: CASSLRQGPGANVLTF; cdr3_nt: TGTGCCAGCAGCTTAAGACAGGGGCCTGGGGCCAACGTCCTGACTTTC
v_call: TRBV12-3/TRBV12-4; j_call: TRBJ1-5; cdr3_length: 14; d_call: TRBD1; clone_size: many; cdr3_aa: CASSSHRGDQPQHF; cdr3_nt: TGTGCCAGCAGTTCCCACAGGGGTGATCAGCCCCAGCATTTT
v_call: TRBV7-6; j_call: TRBJ2-7; cdr3_length: 15; d_call: -; clone_size: few; cdr3_aa: CASSLSRGFSYEQYF; cdr3_nt: TGTGCCAGCAGCTTATCCCGGGGATTCTCCTACGAGCAGTACTTC
v_call: TRBV29-1; j_call: TRBJ1-2; cdr3_length: 10; d_call: -; clone_size: -; cdr3_aa: CSLAGLGYTF; cdr3_nt: TGCAGCTTAGCAGGACTCGGCTACACCTTC
v_call: TRBV7-9; j_call: TRBJ2-7; cdr3_length: 16; d_call: TRBD1; clone_size: -; cdr3_aa: CASSRTGTGISYEQYF; cdr3_nt: TGTGCCAGCAGCCGAACCGGGACAGGGATCTCCTACGAGCAGTACTTC
v_call: TRBV10-3; j_call: TRBJ2-7; cdr3_length: 14; d_call: -; clone_size: -; cdr3_aa: CAISANRDSYEQYF; cdr3_nt: TGTGCCATCAGTGCTAACCGGGACTCCTACGAGCAGTACTTC
v_call: TRBV25-1; j_call: TRBJ2-2; cdr3_length: 17; d_call: TRBD2; clone_size: -; cdr3_aa: CASTARTSGRAPGELFF; cdr3_nt: TGTGCCAGCACCGCCCGGACTAGCGGGAGGGCCCCCGGGGAGCTGTTTTTT
v_call: TRBV15; j_call: TRBJ1-2; cdr3_length: 9; d_call: -; clone_size: -; cdr3_aa: CATSWARAF; cdr3_nt: TGTGCCACCAGCTGGGCTAGAGCCTTC
v_call: TRBV10-3; j_call: TRBJ2-7; cdr3_length: 13; d_call: TRBD1; clone_size: -; cdr3_aa: CASWDRGSNEQYF; cdr3_nt: TGTGCCTCCTGGGACAGGGGATCTAACGAGCAGTACTTC
v_call: TRBV6-4; j_call: TRBJ2-7; cdr3_length: 15; d_call: TRBD2; clone_size: few; cdr3_aa: CASRDLLAASYEQYF; cdr3_nt: TGTGCCAGCAGGGACTTACTAGCGGCCTCCTACGAGCAGTACTTC
v_call: TRBV25-1; j_call: TRBJ1-2; cdr3_length: 15; d_call: -; clone_size: -; cdr3_aa: CASSEVGHKNYGYTF; cdr3_nt: TGTGCCAGCAGTGAAGTGGGGCACAAAAACTATGGCTACACCTTC
v_call: TRBV11-2; j_call: TRBJ1-2; cdr3_length: 15; d_call: -; clone_size: few; cdr3_aa: CASSLGADVGYGYTF; cdr3_nt: TGTGCCAGCAGCTTAGGGGCAGACGTTGGATATGGCTACACCTTC
v_call: TRBV7-2; j_call: TRBJ1-1; cdr3_length: 15; d_call: -; clone_size: few; cdr3_aa: CASSLPQVLGTEAFF; cdr3_nt: TGTGCCAGCAGCTTGCCACAGGTTCTTGGCACTGAAGCTTTCTTT
v_call: TRBV7-8; j_call: TRBJ2-7; cdr3_length: 13; d_call: -; clone_size: many; cdr3_aa: CASSFRDGYEQYF; cdr3_nt: TGTGCCAGCAGCTTCCGGGACGGCTACGAGCAGTACTTC
v_call: TRBV29-1; j_call: TRBJ1-4; cdr3_length: 13; d_call: -; clone_size: -; cdr3_aa: CSVKSPANEKLFF; cdr3_nt: TGCAGCGTCAAGTCACCCGCAAATGAAAAACTGTTTTTT
v_call: TRBV10-3; j_call: TRBJ2-5; cdr3_length: 13; d_call: -; clone_size: -; cdr3_aa: CASSYQLQGTQYF; cdr3_nt: TGTGCCAGCAGTTACCAGCTCCAAGGGACCCAGTACTTC
v_call: TRBV15; j_call: TRBJ2-7; cdr3_length: 12; d_call: -; clone_size: -; cdr3_aa: CATTTGWNEQYF; cdr3_nt: TGTGCCACCACGACGGGATGGAATGAGCAGTACTTC
v_call: TRBV29-1; j_call: TRBJ1-1; cdr3_length: 14; d_call: -; clone_size: -; cdr3_aa: CSQATTGSGTEAFF; cdr3_nt: TGCAGCCAAGCCACCACGGGATCGGGAACTGAAGCTTTCTTT
v_call: TRBV25-1; j_call: TRBJ1-2; cdr3_length: 12; d_call: -; clone_size: once; cdr3_aa: CASYLGSYGYTF; cdr3_nt: TGTGCCAGCTATTTAGGGAGCTATGGCTACACCTTC
v_call: TRBV29-1; j_call: TRBJ2-2; cdr3_length: 15; d_call: TRBD1; clone_size: -; cdr3_aa: CSVTTLMDRTGELFF; cdr3_nt: TGCAGCGTTACAACTCTCATGGACAGGACCGGGGAGCTGTTTTTT
v_call: TRBV2; j_call: TRBJ1-3; cdr3_length: 16; d_call: -; clone_size: -; cdr3_aa: CASSVAHGSSGNTIYF; cdr3_nt: TGTGCCAGCAGTGTCGCCCACGGGAGCTCTGGAAACACCATATATTTT
v_call: TRBV10-3; j_call: TRBJ1-1; cdr3_length: 8; d_call: -; clone_size: -; cdr3_aa: CATGGAFF; cdr3_nt: TGTGCCACCGGGGGGGCTTTCTTT
v_call: TRBV29-1; j_call: TRBJ2-7; cdr3_length: 11; d_call: -; clone_size: many; cdr3_aa: CSATRDYEQYF; cdr3_nt: TGCAGCGCAACCAGGGACTACGAGCAGTACTTC
v_call: TRBV6-5; j_call: TRBJ2-7; cdr3_length: 19; d_call: -; clone_size: once; cdr3_aa: CASSYRPPSNRVRLYEQYF; cdr3_nt: TGTGCCAGCAGTTACCGGCCCCCCTCCAACAGGGTCCGGCTCTACGAGCAGTACTTC
v_call: TRBV12-3/TRBV12-4; j_call: TRBJ1-5; cdr3_length: 15; d_call: -; clone_size: many; cdr3_aa: CASSSYRSSNQPQHF; cdr3_nt: TGTGCCAGCAGTTCGTACAGGTCTAGCAATCAGCCCCAGCATTTT
v_call: TRBV7-9; j_call: TRBJ2-7; cdr3_length: 15; d_call: TRBD1; clone_size: -; cdr3_aa: CASSSTGTGRHEQYF; cdr3_nt: TGTGCCAGCAGTTCGACCGGGACAGGGCGCCACGAGCAGTACTTC
v_call: TRBV7-2; j_call: TRBJ1-2; cdr3_length: 16; d_call: -; clone_size: -; cdr3_aa: CASSLAGADSNYGYTF; cdr3_nt: TGTGCCAGCAGCTTAGCGGGGGCAGATTCTAACTATGGCTACACCTTC
v_call: TRBV10-3; j_call: TRBJ2-2; cdr3_length: 15; d_call: -; clone_size: many; cdr3_aa: CAISDGRTDTGELFF; cdr3_nt: TGTGCCATCAGTGATGGTCGAACGGACACCGGGGAGCTGTTTTTT
v_call: TRBV14; j_call: TRBJ1-1; cdr3_length: 16; d_call: -; clone_size: -; cdr3_aa: CASSPTGISGNTEAFF; cdr3_nt: TGTGCCAGCAGCCCGACGGGGATTTCGGGGAACACTGAAGCTTTCTTT
v_call: TRBV20-1; j_call: TRBJ2-5; cdr3_length: 15; d_call: TRBD1; clone_size: few; cdr3_aa: CSARAGQGVSETQYF; cdr3_nt: TGCAGTGCTAGGGCGGGACAGGGGGTTTCAGAGACCCAGTACTTC
v_call: TRBV7-9; j_call: TRBJ1-3; cdr3_length: 16; d_call: TRBD1; clone_size: once; cdr3_aa: CASSLGTVRSGNTIYF; cdr3_nt: TGTGCCAGCAGCCTCGGGACAGTTCGCTCTGGAAACACCATATATTTT
v_call: TRBV24-1; j_call: TRBJ2-5; cdr3_length: 15; d_call: TRBD2; clone_size: -; cdr3_aa: CATSEAAGQAETQYF; cdr3_nt: TGTGCCACCAGTGAAGCAGCGGGGCAAGCGGAGACCCAGTACTTC